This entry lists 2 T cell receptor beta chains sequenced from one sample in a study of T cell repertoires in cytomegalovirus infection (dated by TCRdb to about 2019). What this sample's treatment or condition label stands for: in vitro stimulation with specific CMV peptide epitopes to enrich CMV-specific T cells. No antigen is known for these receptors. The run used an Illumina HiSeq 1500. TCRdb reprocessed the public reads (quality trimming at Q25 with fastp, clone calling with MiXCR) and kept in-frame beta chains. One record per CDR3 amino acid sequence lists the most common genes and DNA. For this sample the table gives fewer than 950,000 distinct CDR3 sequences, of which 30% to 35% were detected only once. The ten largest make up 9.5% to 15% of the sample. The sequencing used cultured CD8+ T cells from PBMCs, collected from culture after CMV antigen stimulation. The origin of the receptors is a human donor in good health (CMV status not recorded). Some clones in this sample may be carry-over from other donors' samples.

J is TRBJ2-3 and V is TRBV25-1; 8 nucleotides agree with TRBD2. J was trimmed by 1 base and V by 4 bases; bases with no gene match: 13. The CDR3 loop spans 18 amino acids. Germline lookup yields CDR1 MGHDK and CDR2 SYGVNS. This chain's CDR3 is CASSGPQAGGVGTDTQYF. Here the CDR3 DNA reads TGTGCCAGCAGTGGCCCACAGGCGGGGGGCGTAGGCACAGATACGCAGTATTTT.

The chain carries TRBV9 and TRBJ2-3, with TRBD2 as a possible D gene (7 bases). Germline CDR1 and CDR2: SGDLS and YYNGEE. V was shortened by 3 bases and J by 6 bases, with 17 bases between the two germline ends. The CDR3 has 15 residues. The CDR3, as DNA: TGTGCCAGCAGCGACCGGGGGGCCCATTGGGATACGCAGTATTTT. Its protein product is CASSDRGAHWDTQYF.